Listed below are T cell receptor beta chains from one sample, sequenced in a study of PD-1 blockade in mismatch repair-deficient tumors. The method was immunoSEQ multiplex PCR; TCRdb's version includes in-frame clones alone and lacks a portion of them. The table shows roughly 45,000 clones, with 65% to 80% occurring only once. The sample in question was PBMCs, obtained before pembrolizumab treatment. The receptors shown here come from an adult with mismatch repair-deficient cancer. Each CDR3 is given with its conserved first and last residue. Each record gives: J gene, D gene, V gene, CDR3 length, clone size, CDR3 protein, CDR3 DNA. D genes are given only for firm matches. Part of the rows lack a size; the others show once, few, many or a class for expanded clones.

TRBJ2-3 NA TRBV9 15 NA CASSPSGAGTDTQYF TGTGCCAGCAGCCCCTCGGGGGCAGGGACAGATACGCAGTATTTT
TRBJ2-4 NA TRBV6-5 11 NA CASRAENIQYF TGTGCCAGCAGAGCGGAAAACATTCAGTACTTC
TRBJ2-3 NA TRBV20-1 11 NA CSAPQADTQYF TGCAGTGCCCCCCAAGCAGATACGCAGTATTTT
TRBJ2-1 TRBD2 TRBV7-6 14 few CASSLRLAANEQFF TGTGCCAGCAGCTTAAGACTAGCCGCCAATGAGCAGTTCTTC
TRBJ2-3 TRBD2 TRBV7-9 15 NA CASSSQVLAGDTQYF TGTGCCAGCAGCTCCCAAGTACTAGCGGGAGATACGCAGTATTTT
TRBJ2-1 NA TRBV14 12 NA CATGLAYNEQFF TGTGCCACAGGGCTCGCCTACAATGAGCAGTTCTTC
TRBJ2-7 NA TRBV7-8 15 NA CASSPWSGPSYEQYF TGTGCCAGCAGCCCATGGTCCGGACCCTCCTACGAGCAGTACTTC
TRBJ2-7 NA TRBV6-1 13 NA CASTDRSEGEQYF TGTGCCAGCACGGACCGCTCTGAGGGAGAGCAGTACTTC
TRBJ1-5 NA TRBV19 16 NA CASSPGVIYSNQPQHF TGTGCCAGTAGTCCGGGGGTAATCTATAGCAATCAGCCCCAGCATTTT
TRBJ2-2 NA TRBV15 15 NA CATSREGVVTGELFF TGTGCCACCAGCAGGGAAGGGGTCGTAACCGGGGAGCTGTTTTTT
TRBJ1-3 TRBD1 TRBV6-5 16 NA CASSSDRGRSGNTIYF TGTGCCAGCAGTTCGGACAGGGGCCGCTCTGGAAACACCATATATTTT
TRBJ2-3 TRBD2 TRBV4-2 18 NA CASSFGLATVMTTDTQYF TGTGCCAGCAGCTTTGGACTAGCGACCGTTATGACTACAGATACGCAGTATTTT
TRBJ1-1 NA TRBV29-1 13 NA CSVGRDLNTEAFF TGCAGCGTTGGGCGGGACCTGAACACTGAAGCTTTCTTT
TRBJ2-2 NA TRBV7-9 16 NA CASSLGPGRNTGELFF TGTGCCAGCAGCTTAGGGCCGGGGCGGAACACCGGGGAGCTGTTTTTT
TRBJ1-1 NA TRBV25-1 14 NA CASSDPNRVTEAFF TGTGCCAGCAGTGACCCTAACAGGGTAACTGAAGCTTTCTTT
TRBJ2-7 TRBD1 TRBV9 15 NA CASSGRDRVIYEQYF TGTGCCAGCAGCGGCCGGGACAGGGTTATCTACGAGCAGTACTTC
TRBJ2-1 TRBD2 TRBV5-4 15 NA CASSFQREGNNEQFF TGTGCCAGCAGCTTTCAGCGGGAGGGGAACAATGAGCAGTTCTTC
TRBJ1-4 NA TRBV19 14 NA CASSIGTANEKLFF TGTGCCAGTAGTATAGGGACGGCGAATGAAAAACTGTTTTTT
TRBJ2-3 NA TRBV29-1 12 NA CSGRDSTDTQYF TGCAGCGGGCGAGACAGCACAGATACGCAGTATTTT
TRBJ2-3 NA TRBV11-3 14 NA CASSFGATTDTQYF TGTGCCAGCAGCTTCGGCGCGACCACAGATACGCAGTATTTT
TRBJ2-3 TRBD2 TRBV5-4 17 NA CASSSSTSGRVTDTQYF TGTGCCAGCAGCTCCTCGACTAGCGGGAGGGTCACAGATACGCAGTATTTT
TRBJ2-7 NA TRBV7-7 15 NA CASSPEGHHTSEQYF TGTGCTAGCAGCCCTGAGGGACATCATACCAGCGAGCAGTACTTC
TRBJ1-2 NA TRBV25-1 13 NA CASTGTANYGYTF TGTGCCAGCACTGGGACGGCAAACTATGGCTACACCTTC
TRBJ1-4 TRBD1 TRBV11-2 14 NA CASSLGTGHEKLFF TGTGCCAGCAGTTTGGGGACAGGGCATGAAAAACTGTTTTTT
TRBJ1-3 NA TRBV10-3 14 NA CATRHRDTGNTIYF TGTGCCACCAGGCACCGGGACACAGGAAACACCATATATTTT
TRBJ1-4 TRBD1 TRBV28 16 once CASSPTGKATNEKLFF TGTGCCAGCAGCCCGACAGGGAAGGCAACTAATGAAAAACTGTTTTTT
TRBJ2-1 NA TRBV11-3 12 few CASSLGGDEQFF TGTGCCAGCAGCTTAGGGGGAGATGAGCAGTTCTTC
TRBJ1-1 NA TRBV5-4 13 NA CASSAYRATEAFF TGTGCCAGCAGCGCCTACAGGGCCACTGAAGCTTTCTTT
TRBJ2-1 NA TRBV4-1 15 NA CASSQGHQSYNEQFF TGCGCCAGCAGCCAAGGTCATCAATCCTACAATGAGCAGTTCTTC
TRBJ2-3 NA TRBV4-3 17 NA CASSLRWLQASTDTQYF TGCGCCAGCAGCCTGAGGTGGTTACAGGCTAGCACAGATACGCAGTATTTT
TRBJ2-7 NA TRBV2 17 NA CASLSLTPGETTYEQYF TGTGCCAGCCTTAGTTTGACCCCGGGGGAAACTACTTACGAGCAGTACTTC
TRBJ2-7 NA TRBV10-3 13 NA CAISETANHEQYF TGTGCCATCAGTGAGACAGCGAACCACGAGCAGTACTTC
TRBJ2-2 TRBD1 TRBV19 14 NA CASTETGTAGELFF TGTGCCAGTACGGAGACAGGGACCGCCGGGGAGCTGTTTTTT
TRBJ1-1 TRBD1 TRBV27 17 NA CASSPWDRARSDTEAFF TGTGCCAGCAGTCCCTGGGACAGGGCACGGTCCGACACTGAAGCTTTCTTT
TRBJ2-7 NA TRBV2 15 NA CASSDPGASSYEQYF TGTGCCAGCAGTGACCCGGGGGCTAGCTCCTACGAGCAGTACTTC
TRBJ2-3 NA TRBV11-3 12 NA CASSFDGDTQYF TGTGCCAGCAGCTTCGACGGGGATACGCAGTATTTT
TRBJ2-7 NA TRBV28 15 NA CASSLYRLADYEQYF TGTGCCAGCAGTTTATATCGGCTAGCCGACTACGAGCAGTACTTC
TRBJ2-1 TRBD2 TRBV2 15 NA CASRLAGGGYNEQFF TGTGCCAGCAGACTAGCGGGAGGGGGTTACAATGAGCAGTTCTTC
TRBJ2-3 NA TRBV4-2 16 NA CASSQTDSPRIDTQYF TGTGCCAGCAGCCAGACTGACTCCCCTCGAATAGATACGCAGTATTTT
TRBJ1-1 NA TRBV28 13 NA CASSPPQTHEAFF TGTGCCAGCAGCCCCCCGCAGACCCATGAAGCTTTCTTT
TRBJ2-7 NA TRBV2 11 few CASSVRVEQYF TGTGCCAGCAGTGTGCGGGTCGAGCAGTACTTC
TRBJ1-1 NA TRBV20-1 11 NA CSARGGDRAFF TGCAGTGCTAGGGGGGGGGATCGAGCTTTCTTT
TRBJ1-3 NA TRBV19 13 NA CASSTKYGGTIYF TGTGCCAGTAGTACGAAATATGGGGGCACCATATATTTT
TRBJ2-2 NA TRBV7-6 17 NA CASSRTVTEMGTGELFF TGTGCCAGCAGCCGCACGGTGACGGAAATGGGCACCGGGGAGCTGTTTTTT
TRBJ2-2 TRBD1 TRBV5-1 20 NA CASSLGRQGASIIGAGELFF TGCGCCAGCAGCTTGGGGCGACAGGGGGCCTCGATAATCGGAGCCGGGGAGCTGTTTTTT
TRBJ2-2 NA TRBV19 16 NA CASSIYWDTNTGELFF TGTGCCAGTAGTATATACTGGGACACGAACACCGGGGAGCTGTTTTTT
TRBJ2-5 TRBD2 TRBV7-6 18 once CASSSPRTSGTYQETQYF TGTGCCAGCAGCTCTCCCCGGACTAGCGGGACCTACCAAGAGACCCAGTACTTC
TRBJ2-1 TRBD2 TRBV7-7 17 NA CASSLAVSGSPDNEQFF TGTGCTAGCAGCTTAGCCGTTAGCGGGAGCCCAGACAATGAGCAGTTCTTC
TRBJ2-7 TRBD2 TRBV7-2 19 NA CASSLEAMGLAGGIYEQYF TGTGCCAGCAGCTTAGAAGCGATGGGACTAGCGGGAGGGATCTACGAGCAGTACTTC
TRBJ1-1 NA TRBV5-4 14 NA CASSYGDREAEAFF TGTGCCAGCAGCTACGGAGACAGAGAGGCTGAAGCTTTCTTT
TRBJ2-1 NA TRBV20-1 11 NA CSARRIDEQFF TGCAGTGCCCGAAGGATCGATGAGCAGTTCTTC
TRBJ2-3 TRBD2 TRBV4-1 18 NA CASSHRTVPAGVTDTQYF TGCGCCAGCAGCCACCGCACGGTGCCAGCGGGAGTCACAGATACGCAGTATTTT
TRBJ1-2 NA TRBV30 12 few CAWSPSQTRPDF TGTGCCTGGAGCCCTAGTCAGACTCGGCCGGACTTC
TRBJ1-1 NA TRBV12-5 16 NA CASGLVAGLQNTEAFF TGTGCTAGTGGTTTGGTTGCAGGGTTGCAGAACACTGAAGCTTTCTTT
TRBJ1-1 NA TRBV13 11 once CASSLGREAFF TGTGCCAGCAGCTTAGGGCGGGAAGCTTTCTTT
TRBJ1-4 NA TRBV5-6 13 NA CASNWGTNEKLFF TGTGCCAGCAATTGGGGGACTAATGAAAAACTGTTTTTT
TRBJ2-7 TRBD2 TRBV29-1 14 NA CSVWAGLASYEQYF TGCAGCGTCTGGGCGGGACTAGCCTCCTACGAGCAGTACTTC